Listed here are 17 T cell receptor beta chains from one sample, sequenced in a study of cytomegalovirus exposure and HLA in healthy donors. Researchers ran the PCR with 60 Vbeta and 13 Jbeta primers. Repertoires were generated with immunoSEQ multiplex PCR, while TCRdb's copy carries only in-frame clones and drops some. The sample has roughly 180,000 clones, about three quarters seen once. What was sequenced was PBMCs. The source of these receptors is a man aged 18 to 30 in good health and CMV-seronegative.

The chain uses TRBV2 and TRBJ2-1; D is unclear. CDR3 length: 14 amino acids. Trimming stripped 8 bases from V and 4 bases from J, with 15 bases between. Germline V gene data show CDR1 as SNHLY and CDR2 as FYNNEI. CDR3 region: CASPSPLDYNEQFF. The DNA of the CDR3 is TGTGCCAGCCCCTCACCCCTAGATTACAATGAGCAGTTCTTC.

The rearrangement links TRBV9 to TRBJ1-2; D might be TRBD1 (5 bases). Germline V gene data show CDR1 as SGDLS and CDR2 as YYNGEE. V lost 6 bases and J 3 bases, leaving 12 bases between the germline ends. The length of the CDR3 is 13 residues. As DNA, the CDR3 is TGTGCCAGCAACTCAGGGTCACACTATGGCTACACCTTC. Translating it yields CASNSGSHYGYTF.

The genes are TRBV9 and TRBJ1-2; D may be TRBD1 (6 bases). Trimming pared 4 bases from V and 3 bases from J, leaving 13 bases between. Germline V gives CDR1 SGDLS, CDR2 YYNGEE. CDR3 length equals 14 residues. CDR3 DNA: TGTGCCAGCAGCCCCAAACAGGGCTACTATGGCTACACCTTC. Its translation is CASSPKQGYYGYTF.

This clone came up once. The chain employs TRBV5-4 and TRBJ2-3, with D unresolved. Germline V gene data show CDR1 as SGHNT and CDR2 as YYREEE (reference sequence). This CDR3 region has 13 residues. Trimming left V 4 bases short and J 5 bases short, with 11 bases between. The CDR3 DNA sequence: TGTGCCAGCAGCGTAGACTCTAAAGATACGCAGTATTTT. Its protein is CASSVDSKDTQYF. Full variable domain (missing parts from reference TRBV5-4 and TRBJ2-3): ETGVTQSPTHLIKTRGQQVTLRCSSQSGHNTVSWYQQALGQGPQFIFQYYREEENGRGNFPPRFSGLQFPNYSSELNVNALELDDSALYLCASSVDSKDTQYFGPGTRLTVL.

This clone showed up just once. The rearrangement links TRBV27 to TRBJ1-2, with 7 bases matching TRBD1. Germline CDR1 and CDR2: MNHEY and SMNVEV (reference sequence). Trimming took 3 bases from V and 8 from J; bases not matched to a gene: 6. The CDR3 has 13 amino acids. The CDR3 sequence is CASSFPQGDGYTF. The CDR3 region has the DNA TGTGCCAGCAGTTTTCCCCAGGGGGACGGCTACACCTTC.

In this sample, this clone turned up once. This chain connects TRBV15 to TRBJ2-5; a weak D match, TRBD2 (5 bases). This CDR3 has 17 amino acids. Germline lookup yields CDR1 LNHNV and CDR2 YYDKDF (reference sequence). V was shortened by 8 bases and J by 5 bases, with 27 bases between the two germline ends. DNA of the CDR3: TGTGCCACCCGGGCACCCCGACTACACCAGATTGGGGAGACCCAGTACTTC. Protein product: CATRAPRLHQIGETQYF.

V usage is TRBV19 and J usage is TRBJ2-3; TRBD1 agrees at 7 bases. Germline V gene sequence: CDR1 LNHDA, CDR2 SQIVND (reference sequence). With 4 bases clipped from V and 4 bases from J, the junction kept 2 bases outside the gene matches. The CDR3 covers 13 residues. In DNA, the CDR3 is TGTGCCAGTAGTAACCAGGGGGCAGATACGCAGTATTTT. It translates to CASSNQGADTQYF.

V is TRBV25-1 and J is TRBJ1-2; D is possibly TRBD1 (5 bases). The CDR3 contains 12 residues. Germline-derived CDR1 and CDR2 are MGHDK and SYGVNS. With 7 bases removed from V and 4 bases from J, the gap between germline ends came to 10 bases. CDR3 region: CASTGQPYGYTF. The CDR3 DNA sequence: TGTGCCAGCACAGGACAACCCTATGGCTACACCTTC.

The V call is TRBV7-9, the J call TRBJ2-5; D perhaps matches TRBD1 (6 bases). The J call may be incorrect, as the DNA end agrees better with TRBJ2-7. Germline V gene data show CDR1 as SEHNR and CDR2 as FQNEAQ (reference sequence). The CDR3 loop spans 15 amino acids. The CDR3 bases are TGTGCCAGCAGCTTAGGTAGACAGGATTTCTACGAGCAGTACTTC. This sequence encodes CASSLGRQDFYEQYF.

A word on this clone: An end of the junction does not agree with germline; a read error may underlie this. The chain combines TRBV7-8 with TRBJ2-7, with 8 bases fitting TRBD2. The CDR3 runs 14 residues. Germline assignment: CDR1 SGHVS and CDR2 FQNEAQ. In nucleotides, the CDR3 is TGTGCCAGCAGCCCATTAGCGGGACGCTACGGGCAGTACTTC. Translation gives CASSPLAGRYGQYF.

This clone was recorded once. V usage is TRBV6-5 and J usage is TRBJ1-1; D is uncertain. The V gene's germline CDR1 is MNHEY and CDR2 SVGAGI. Trimming cost V 6 bases and J 1 base, with 9 bases left between them. The CDR3 consists of 13 residues. CDR3 nucleotides: TGTGCCAGCAGCAGACTGCAGAACACTGAAGCTTTCTTT. Translated, it gives CASSRLQNTEAFF.

The gene calls are TRBV6-5 and TRBJ1-3; D unclear. The CDR3 length is 12 residues. Looked up from germline, CDR1 is MNHEY and CDR2 is SVGAGI. V was pared by 6 bases and J by 2 bases, with 5 bases between. In nucleotides, the CDR3 is TGTGCCAGCAGCCGTCCTGGAAACACCATATATTTT. Protein: CASSRPGNTIYF.

The chain carries TRBV7-8 and TRBJ1-5; the match to TRBD1 covers 7 bases. The trim removed 3 bases at V and 2 bases at J, leaving 4 bases unmatched. CDR1 and CDR2 from the germline V gene are SGHVS and FQNEAQ. The CDR3 consists of 15 residues. Here the CDR3 DNA reads TGTGCCAGCAGCTTTTCCGGACAGGGCAATCAGCCCCAGCATTTT. Protein sequence: CASSFSGQGNQPQHF.

This chain connects TRBV4-1 to TRBJ1-2; D is perhaps TRBD1 (6 bases). The V and J ends lost 3 bases and 1 base respectively, with 18 bases between them. The length of the CDR3 is 17 residues. CDR1 and CDR2 from the germline V gene are MGHRA and YSYEKL. The CDR3 loop is CASSHRDTLNLNYGYTF. CDR3 in DNA: TGCGCCAGCAGCCATCGGGACACACTTAATCTTAACTATGGCTACACCTTC.

V is TRBV4-2 and J is TRBJ1-2; 7 bases line up with TRBD1. Germline loops: CDR1 LGHNA, CDR2 YNFKEQ. The CDR3 consists of 17 residues. V lost 0 bases, J lost 0 bases, and 7 bases stayed unmatched. CDR3 DNA: TGTGCCAGCAGCCAAGATAACAGGGGATGGCCTAACTATGGCTACACCTTC. It codes for CASSQDNRGWPNYGYTF.

A word on this clone: The same CDR3 is also encoded by other DNA sequences in this sample. The V and J genes are TRBV6-1 and TRBJ1-2; D gene uncertain. The CDR3 runs to 13 residues. The germline V gene encodes CDR1 MNHNS and CDR2 SASEGT. V lost 1 base to trimming and J lost 6 bases, with 9 bases between them. Written as DNA, the CDR3 is TGTGCCAGCAGTGAAGTAGGGCGGGATGGCTACACCTTC. This sequence encodes CASSEVGRDGYTF.

The rearrangement links TRBV5-1 to TRBJ1-3; D call uncertain. Germline lookup yields CDR1 SGHRS and CDR2 YFSETQ. V lost 0 bases and J lost 0, with 4 bases in between. CDR3 length: 14 residues. For the CDR3, the DNA is TGCGCCAGCAGCTTGGAGCACTCTGGAAACACCATATATTTT. Translating it yields CASSLEHSGNTIYF.